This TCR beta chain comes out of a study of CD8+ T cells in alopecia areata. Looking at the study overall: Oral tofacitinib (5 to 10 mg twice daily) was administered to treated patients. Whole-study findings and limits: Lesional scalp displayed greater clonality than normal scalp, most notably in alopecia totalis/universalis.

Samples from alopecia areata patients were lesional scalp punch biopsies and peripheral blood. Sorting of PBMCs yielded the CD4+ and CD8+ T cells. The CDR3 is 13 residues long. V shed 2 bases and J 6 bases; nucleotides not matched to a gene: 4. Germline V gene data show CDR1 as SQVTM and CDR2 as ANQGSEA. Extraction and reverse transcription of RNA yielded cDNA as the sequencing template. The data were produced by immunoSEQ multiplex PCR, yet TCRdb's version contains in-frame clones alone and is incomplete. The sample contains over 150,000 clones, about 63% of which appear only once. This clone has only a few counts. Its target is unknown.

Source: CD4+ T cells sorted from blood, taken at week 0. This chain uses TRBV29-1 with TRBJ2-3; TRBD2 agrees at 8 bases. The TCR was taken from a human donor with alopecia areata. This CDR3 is CSVEPGGADTQYF. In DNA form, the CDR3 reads TGCAGCGTTGAACCCGGGGGGGCGGATACGCAGTATTTT.